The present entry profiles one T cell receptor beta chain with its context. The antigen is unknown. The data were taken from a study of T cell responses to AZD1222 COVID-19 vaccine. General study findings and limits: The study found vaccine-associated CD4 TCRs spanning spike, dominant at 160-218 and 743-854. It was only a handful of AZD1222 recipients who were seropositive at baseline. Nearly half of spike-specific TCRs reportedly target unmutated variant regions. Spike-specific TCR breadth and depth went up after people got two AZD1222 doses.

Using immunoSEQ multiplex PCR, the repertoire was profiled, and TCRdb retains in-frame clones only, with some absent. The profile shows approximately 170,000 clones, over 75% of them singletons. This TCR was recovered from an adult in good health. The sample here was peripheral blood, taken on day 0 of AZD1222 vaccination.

CDR3 region: CASSEAGTETQYF. The CDR3 coding sequence is TGTGCCAGCAGTGAAGCGGGAACAGAGACCCAGTACTTC. The chain employs TRBV6-1 and TRBJ2-5; no definite D call. The germline gives CDR1 MNHNS, CDR2 SASEGT. Deletions cut 0 bases from V and 4 bases from J, with 6 bases between. The CDR3 sequence is 13 residues long.